These 3 T cell receptor beta chains came from one sample sequenced in a study of T cell repertoires in cytomegalovirus infection. No antigens are known for them. TCRdb recomputed calls from the reads with MiXCR, one row per CDR3 protein. The sample yields some 310,000 distinct CDR3 sequences, around 25% seen once. The sample was cultured PBMCs, taken from culture after CMV antigen stimulation. The source is a human donor in good health (CMV status not recorded). Some clones in this sample may be carry-over from other donors' samples.

This sequence joins TRBV6-1 and TRBJ2-1; D unresolved. The CDR3 length is 12 residues. Germline V gives CDR1 MNHNS, CDR2 SASEGT. Trimming cost V 6 bases and J 4 bases, with 7 bases left between them. CDR3: CASRSEYNEQFF. Written as DNA, the CDR3 is TGTGCCAGCAGGTCCGAGTACAATGAGCAGTTCTTC.

V and J are TRBV7-2 and TRBJ1-4; 9 nucleotides line up with TRBD1. CDR3 length: 15 residues. The germline CDR1 and CDR2 sequences are SGHTA and FQGNSA. The ends lost 2 bases at V and 8 bases at J; junction bases unmatched: 6. CDR3 amino acids: CASSLTGTGQEKLFF. The CDR3 region has the DNA TGTGCCAGCAGCTTAACCGGGACAGGGCAAGAAAAACTGTTTTTT.

The rearrangement joins TRBV4-1 to TRBJ1-5; D is ambiguous. Germline V gene lookup returns CDR1 MGHRA and CDR2 YSYEKL. Trimming pared 4 bases from V and 3 bases from J, leaving 22 bases between. This CDR3 comprises 18 residues. The CDR3 coding sequence is TGCGCCAGCAGCCCCAGTTTCTCCACTCGGAGGCCCAATCAGCCCCAGCATTTT. Residues: CASSPSFSTRRPNQPQHF.